This T cell receptor (beta chain) was found in a study of blood T cell repertoires in COVID-19. Study information: In each case, the material was cDNA or gDNA derived from T cells, B-cell-depleted T cells, or PBMCs.

CDR3 size: 14 residues. The V and J ends lost 3 bases and 4 bases respectively, with 12 bases between them. Germline CDR1 reads MNHEY; CDR2 reads SVGAGI. Method: immunoSEQ multiplex PCR; TCRdb's copy keeps in-frame clones and lacks some. This table holds around 250,000 clones, about 80% found once. The sample comprised peripheral blood. The chain links TRBV6-5 to TRBJ1-2; maybe TRBD1 (6 bases). This clonotype originated in a man aged 50 to 59 with active or convalescent COVID-19. The CDR3 here is CASSYQSGAYGYTF. The CDR3 region has the DNA TGTGCCAGCAGTTATCAGTCAGGGGCCTATGGCTACACCTTC.